Sequencing of this T cell receptor beta chain was carried out in a study of radiotherapy plus CTLA-4 blockade in lung cancer. The germline CDR1 and CDR2 sequences are SGHTA and FQGNSA. Germline trimming cut 5 bases from V and 4 bases from J; bases unmatched to any gene: 4. This CDR3 comprises 13 residues. TCRdb keeps only in-frame clones here, not all; method: immunoSEQ multiplex PCR. Among about 49,000 clones listed, approximately 90% were seen once. This clonotype was obtained from a human donor with non-small cell lung cancer whose response to radiotherapy plus ipilimumab could not be evaluated. The chain has TRBV7-2 and TRBJ1-2, with 7 nucleotides matching TRBD1. The input for sequencing was peripheral blood, taken from a patient treated with radiotherapy plus ipilimumab. The CDR3 bases are TGTGCCAGCAGCCAGGGACAGCGCTATGGCTACACCTTC. Translation gives CASSQGQRYGYTF. The full variable domain, rest sourced from reference TRBV7-2 and TRBJ1-2, is GAGVSQSPSNKVTEKGKDVELRCDPISGHTALYWYRQSLGQGLEFLIYFQGNSAPDKSGLPSDRFSAERTGGSVSTLTIQRTQQEDSAVYLCASSQGQRYGYTFGSGTRLTVV.